Each of the 6 T cell receptor beta chains below was sequenced from the same sample in a study of blood T cell repertoires in COVID-19. Clones were sequenced by immunoSEQ multiplex PCR, and TCRdb holds only the in-frame ones, with some missing. This table holds about 76,000 clones, 70% to 90% found once. The sequenced sample was peripheral blood. Every receptor here comes from a man younger than 45 with acute or convalescent COVID-19.

The chain uses TRBV7-8 and TRBJ2-7; tentative D call: TRBD1 (6 bases). The CDR3 extends over 11 amino acids. CDR1 is SGHVS and CDR2 is FQNEAQ in the germline V gene. Trimming stripped 1 base from V and 13 bases from J, with 11 bases between. CDR3 bases: TGTGCCAGCAGCTTAGGTGGGACACCCTACTTC. Protein product: CASSLGGTPYF.

The genes are TRBV19 and TRBJ2-3; maybe TRBD2 (7 bases). CDR3 length: 16 amino acids. CDR1 LNHDA and CDR2 SQIVND come from the germline V gene (reference sequence). V dropped 10 bases and J dropped 5 bases, with 25 bases sitting between them. CDR3: CATNPTAGARRDTQYF. The CDR3 nucleotides are TGTGCCACCAACCCTACCGCGGGGGCGCGTCGAGATACGCAGTATTTT.

The count of this clone is one. This chain joins TRBV4-3 and TRBJ2-6, with TRBD1 identical over 9 bases. The germline gives CDR1 LGHNA, CDR2 YSLEER. The CDR3 loop spans 17 amino acids. Unmatched junction bases numbered 7, after V lost 4 bases and J lost 3 bases. In DNA form, the CDR3 reads TGCGCCAGCAGCCGCGGAACAGGGGGCAATGGGGCCAACGTCCTGACTTTC. Translation gives CASSRGTGGNGANVLTF.

The chain links TRBV18 to TRBJ2-2; 7 bases are a match to TRBD1. This CDR3 is built from 15 residues. The ends lost 1 base at V and 8 bases at J; junction bases unmatched: 7. Germline lookup yields CDR1 KGHSH and CDR2 LQKENI. Written as DNA, the CDR3 is TGTGCCAGCTCACCACAAGACAGGGACAGAGGGGAGCTGTTTTTT. This codes for CASSPQDRDRGELFF. The full variable domain, its missing parts supplied by reference TRBV18 and TRBJ2-2, is NAGVMQNPRHLVRRRGQEARLRCSPMKGHSHVYWYRQLPEEGLKFMVYLQKENIIDESGMPKERFSAEFPKEGPSILRIQQVVRGDSAAYFCASSPQDRDRGELFFGEGSRLTVL.

The J gene is TRBJ2-2, the V gene TRBV28; 7 bases are shared with TRBD1. CDR3 length: 16 amino acids. Germline CDR1 reads MDHEN; CDR2 reads SYDVKM. Trimming at V came to 6 bases and at J to 1 base, leaving 8 bases not matched to a gene. CDR3 nucleotide sequence: TGTGCCAGCAGCCCCGGGACAGCCAGGAACACCGGGGAGCTGTTTTTT. This sequence encodes CASSPGTARNTGELFF. Full variable domain (outside the CDR3, taken from reference TRBV28 and TRBJ2-2): DVKVTQSSRYLVKRTGEKVFLECVQDMDHENMFWYRQDPGLGLRLIYFSYDVKMKEKGDIPEGYSVSREKKERFSLILESASTNQTSMYLCASSPGTARNTGELFFGEGSRLTVL.

The CDR3 loop is CASSKRLAGFQETQYF. The CDR3 nucleotides read TGTGCCAGCAGCAAACGACTAGCGGGGTTTCAAGAGACCCAGTACTTC. This rearrangement joins TRBV7-2 to TRBJ2-5; 11 nucleotides match TRBD2. V trimming: 5 bases; J trimming: 2 bases; junction bases outside the gene matches: 7. The CDR3 consists of 16 residues. CDR1 SGHTA and CDR2 FQGNSA come from the germline V gene.